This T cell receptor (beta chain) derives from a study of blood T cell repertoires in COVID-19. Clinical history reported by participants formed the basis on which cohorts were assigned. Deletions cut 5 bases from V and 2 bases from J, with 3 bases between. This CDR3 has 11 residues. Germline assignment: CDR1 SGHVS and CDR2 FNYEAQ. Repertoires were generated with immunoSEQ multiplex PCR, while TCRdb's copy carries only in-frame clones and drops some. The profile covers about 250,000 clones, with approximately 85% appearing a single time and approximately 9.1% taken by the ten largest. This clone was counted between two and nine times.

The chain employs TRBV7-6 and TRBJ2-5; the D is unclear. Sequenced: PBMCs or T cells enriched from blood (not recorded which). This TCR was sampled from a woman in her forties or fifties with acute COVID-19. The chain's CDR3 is CASSQQETQYF. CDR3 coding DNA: TGTGCCAGCAGCCAACAAGAGACCCAGTACTTC.